Below, 5 T cell receptor beta chains from the same sample are listed, as sequenced in a study of blood T cell repertoires in COVID-19. Sequenced by immunoSEQ multiplex PCR; TCRdb stores in-frame clones only, minus some. The top ten clones hold less than 2% of a sample with around 500,000 clones, approximately 90% of them seen once. The sample taken for sequencing was PBMCs or T cells enriched from blood (not recorded which). These TCRs come from a woman between 40 and 55 years old who had recovered from COVID-19.

Note on this clone: The sample carries other DNA sequences with the same CDR3. The chain's CDR3 is CASSLGAYEQYF. CDR3 DNA sequence: TGTGCCAGCAGTCTTGGAGCCTACGAGCAGTACTTC. The chain links TRBV12-3 or TRBV12-4 to TRBJ2-7; D is uncertain. There are 12 residues in the CDR3. The V end lost 5 bases, the J end lost 2 bases, and 7 bases lay between the germline ends.

The genes are TRBV5-8 and TRBJ1-1; 10 bases map to TRBD1. Trimming took 4 bases from V and 11 from J; bases not matched to a gene: 11. The CDR3 loop spans 14 amino acids. Germline V lookup: CDR1 SGHTS, CDR2 YDEGEE. CDR3 bases: TGTGCCAGCAGCGTTGACAGGGGGCGTGCTTCGGCTTTCTTT. Protein product: CASSVDRGRASAFF.

This chain joins TRBV30 and TRBJ1-5; 11 bases are a match to TRBD1. V was clipped by 1 base and J by 5 bases; unmatched bases: 4. The length of the CDR3 is 15 residues. Germline loops: CDR1 GTSNPN, CDR2 SVGIG (reference sequence). CDR3 coding DNA: TGTGCCTGGAGTGAAGGACAGGGGGCGGATCAGCCCCAGCATTTT. Its protein product is CAWSEGQGADQPQHF.

V gene TRBV6-5 combines with J gene TRBJ2-7, with 7 bases matching TRBD2. Germline assignment: CDR1 MNHEY and CDR2 SVGAGI. V gave up 2 bases and J gave up 1 base; unmatched junction bases: 5. This CDR3 comprises 15 residues. The DNA of the CDR3 is TGTGCCAGCAGTTACGGCGCTAGCGGTTCCTACGAGCAGTACTTC. The encoded protein is CASSYGASGSYEQYF.

The genes are TRBV5-5 and TRBJ1-2; no firm D call. V lost 4 bases, J lost 0 bases, and 13 bases lay in between. Germline CDR1 reads SGHKS; CDR2 reads YYEKEE (reference sequence). The CDR3 is made up of 15 amino acids. DNA of the CDR3: TGTGCCAGCAGCCTGGCCTTGACACCTAACTATGGCTACACCTTC. It translates to CASSLALTPNYGYTF. Full variable domain (remainder filled in from reference TRBV5-5 and TRBJ1-2): DAGVTQSPTHLIKTRGQQVTLRCSPISGHKSVSWYQQVLGQGPQFIFQYYEKEERGRGNFPDRFSARQFPNYSSELNVNALLLGDSALYLCASSLALTPNYGYTFGSGTRLTVV.